The entry below gives a single T cell receptor (beta chain) sequence along with its context. Germline V gives CDR1 MNHNS, CDR2 SASEGT. V trimming: 6 bases; J trimming: 2 bases; junction bases outside the gene matches: 2. The CDR3 runs 13 residues. This entry comes from a study of T cell changes during pregnancy in multiple sclerosis. Assay used: immunoSEQ multiplex PCR; TCRdb lists only in-frame clones, some missing. The table lists roughly 20,000 clones, approximately 90% of them singletons. The rearrangement joins TRBV6-1 to TRBJ1-1; 8 bases are a match to TRBD1. Sequenced material: CD4+ T cells from peripheral blood mononuclear cells, taken in the third trimester of pregnancy. The sequence was collected from a female donor with multiple sclerosis, enrolled in a pregnancy study. CDR3 nucleotide sequence: TGTGCCAGCAGGGGACAGGAAAACACTGAAGCTTTCTTT. Translating it yields CASRGQENTEAFF.